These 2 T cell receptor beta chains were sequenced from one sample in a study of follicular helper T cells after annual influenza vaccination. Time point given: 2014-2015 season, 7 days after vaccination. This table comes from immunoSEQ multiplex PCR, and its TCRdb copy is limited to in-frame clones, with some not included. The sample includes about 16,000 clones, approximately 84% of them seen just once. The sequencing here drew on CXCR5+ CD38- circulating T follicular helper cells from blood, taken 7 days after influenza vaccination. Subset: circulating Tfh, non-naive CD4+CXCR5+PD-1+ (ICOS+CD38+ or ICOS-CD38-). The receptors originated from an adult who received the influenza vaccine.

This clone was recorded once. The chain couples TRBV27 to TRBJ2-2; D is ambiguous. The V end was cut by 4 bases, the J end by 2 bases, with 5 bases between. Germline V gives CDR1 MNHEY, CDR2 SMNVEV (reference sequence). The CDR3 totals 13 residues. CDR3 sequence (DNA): TGTGCCAGCAGTTCACATAACACCGGGGAGCTGTTTTTT. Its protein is CASSSHNTGELFF.

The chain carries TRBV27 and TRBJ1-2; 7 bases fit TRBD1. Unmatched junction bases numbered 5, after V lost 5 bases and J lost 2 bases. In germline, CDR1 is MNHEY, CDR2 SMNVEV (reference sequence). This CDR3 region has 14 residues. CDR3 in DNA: TGTGCCAGCAGTCCCCAGGACAGGAACTATGGCTACACCTTC. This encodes CASSPQDRNYGYTF.